Listed below are T cell receptor beta chains from one sample, sequenced in a study of T cell responses to AZD1222 COVID-19 vaccine. Clones were read by immunoSEQ multiplex PCR, and TCRdb kept only the in-frame ones, dropping some. The table records 85,000 to 130,000 clones, approximately 87% of them present only once. This specimen consisted of peripheral blood, obtained on day 0 of AZD1222 vaccination. The receptors stem from an adult in good health. The CDR3 runs from the conserved cysteine through the conserved F or W. The D gene is left open where the match is weak. Part of the rows lack a size; the others show once, few, many or a class for expanded clones.

CDR3	DNA	D	V	J	size
CASSHGLAGAGSSYEQYF	TGTGCCAGCTCACACGGACTAGCGGGGGCCGGGAGCTCCTACGAGCAGTACTTC	TRBD2	TRBV18	TRBJ2-7	.
CASSLGGHGMSNQPQHF	TGTGCCAGCAGCTTAGGGGGCCACGGGATGAGCAATCAGCCCCAGCATTTT	TRBD1	TRBV5-6	TRBJ1-5	.
CASSFPIAGEETQYF	TGTGCCAGCAGCTTCCCTATAGCGGGGGAAGAGACCCAGTACTTC	TRBD2	TRBV7-2	TRBJ2-5	.
CASSLEQYTGELFF	TGTGCCAGCAGCTTAGAACAATACACCGGGGAGCTGTTTTTT	.	TRBV7-6	TRBJ2-2	once
CASSHSGGAYEQYF	TGTGCCAGCAGTCATAGCGGGGGGGCCTACGAGCAGTACTTC	TRBD2	TRBV6-5	TRBJ2-7	.
CASSSPTGMNTEAFF	TGTGCCAGCAGCTCGCCGACAGGAATGAACACTGAAGCTTTCTTT	.	TRBV7-9	TRBJ1-1	once
CASSLAGGAWELFF	TGTGCCAGCAGCTTAGCGGGGGGGGCTTGGGAACTGTTTTTT	.	TRBV7-2	TRBJ1-4	.
CASSPPVRQGADTQYF	TGTGCCAGCTCACCACCGGTCCGACAGGGGGCAGATACGCAGTATTTT	TRBD1	TRBV18	TRBJ2-3	.
CASVTTAFSANYGYTF	TGTGCCTCAGTTACGACAGCTTTTTCAGCTAACTATGGCTACACCTTC	.	TRBV6-6	TRBJ1-2	once
CASSEGSNQPQHF	TGTGCCAGCAGTGAGGGGAGCAATCAGCCCCAGCATTTT	.	TRBV6-4	TRBJ1-5	.
CASSYFPGGYGYTF	TGTGCCAGCAGTTACTTCCCCGGAGGCTATGGCTACACCTTC	.	TRBV6-5	TRBJ1-2	.
CAWSRVGPTEAFF	TGTGCCTGGAGTAGGGTTGGGCCCACTGAAGCTTTCTTT	.	TRBV30	TRBJ1-1	many
CATSGGAGKARGANEKLFF	TGTGCCACCAGCGGAGGGGCGGGAAAAGCCCGGGGTGCTAATGAAAAACTGTTTTTT	.	TRBV15	TRBJ1-4	.
CASSQDKLAGYTGELFF	TGTGCCAGCAGCCAAGATAAACTAGCGGGGTACACCGGGGAGCTGTTTTTT	TRBD2	TRBV3-1/TRBV3-2	TRBJ2-2	.
CASSQTGGVVDTEAFF	TGTGCCAGCAGTCAGACAGGTGGCGTGGTGGACACTGAAGCTTTCTTT	.	TRBV25-1	TRBJ1-1	.
CASSQGGVGTDTQYF	TGCGCCAGCAGCCAAGGAGGGGTTGGCACAGATACGCAGTATTTT	.	TRBV4-3	TRBJ2-3	.